Listed below are T cell receptor beta chains from one sample, sequenced in a study of T-cell memory formation after mild COVID-19. TCRdb independently ran MiXCR on the 5' RACE reads; one entry per CDR3 protein. Among about 470,000 distinct CDR3 sequences listed, 20% to 30% were seen once. Sequencing input: PBMCs or a T cell subset sorted from them (not recorded which). These receptors came from an adult woman who had mild COVID-19 (a few samples of this study predate the infection). Cell type and time point are not known. CDR3s include the opening cysteine and the closing phenylalanine or tryptophan. D genes are given only for firm matches. Part of the rows lack a size; the others show once, few, many or a class for expanded clones.

j_call clone_size v_call d_call cdr3_nt cdr3_aa
TRBJ2-2 NA TRBV29-1 NA TGCAGCGTTGAAGACCGAACAGGGTCGGTCGGGGAGCTGTTTTTT CSVEDRTGSVGELFF
TRBJ2-2 few TRBV12-3/TRBV12-4 NA TGTGCCAGCAGTTTTTCGGGTCCCAAGGAGCTGTTTTTT CASSFSGPKELFF
TRBJ2-3 NA TRBV5-5 TRBD2 TGTGCCAGCAGCTTCGAAGCGGGGGCCACAGATACGCAGTATTTT CASSFEAGATDTQYF
TRBJ2-1 NA TRBV29-1 TRBD2 TGCAGCGTTGGACTAGCGGGAGTGTGGGAGCAGTTCTTC CSVGLAGVWEQFF
TRBJ2-5 NA TRBV7-2 TRBD1 TGTGCCAGCAGCTTCCGGACAGGCCATGAGGAGACCCAGTACTTC CASSFRTGHEETQYF
TRBJ1-2 NA TRBV15 NA TGTGCCACCAGCAGAGATCGGTCGGGGGCGCTTGGCTACACCTTC CATSRDRSGALGYTF
TRBJ1-6 few TRBV7-2 NA TGTGCCAGCAGCTTAGCGGGGGGGCGGGTCGTAGCCCTCCACTTT CASSLAGGRVVALHF
TRBJ2-2 few TRBV19 NA TGTGCCAGTAGTATATCAGGAGCAGGGATATTGACCGGGGAGCTGTTTTTT CASSISGAGILTGELFF
TRBJ2-7 few TRBV20-1 TRBD2 TGCAGTGCTAGATCTAGCGGGAGTTCCGCCTACGAGCAGTACTTC CSARSSGSSAYEQYF
TRBJ1-1 few TRBV20-1 TRBD1 TGCAGTGCCAGGACAGGGGGACTTATGTTGGCTGAAGCTTTCTTT CSARTGGLMLAEAFF
TRBJ2-3 NA TRBV27 NA TGTGCCAGCAGCGGACAGTCCAAAGATACGCAGTATTTT CASSGQSKDTQYF
TRBJ2-3 NA TRBV15 TRBD1 TGTGCCACCAGCAGAGGGGGGACAGACACAGATACGCAGTATTTT CATSRGGTDTDTQYF
TRBJ2-5 NA TRBV7-2 NA TGTGCCAGCTCCCCGGCTCGGTCTTCCGAGACCCAGTACTTC CASSPARSSETQYF
TRBJ1-2 NA TRBV19 NA TGTGCCACTCACCCGACGGGCAGAGCTAACTATGGCTACACCTTC CATHPTGRANYGYTF
TRBJ2-2 NA TRBV7-9 NA TGTGCCAGCAGCACACGAGCCCCAGGGTTGATCACCGGGGAGCTGTTTTTT CASSTRAPGLITGELFF
TRBJ2-6 once TRBV19 NA TGTGCCAGCCGGGACATGGGAAGCTCTGGGGCCAACGTCCTGACTTTC CASRDMGSSGANVLTF
TRBJ2-1 many TRBV5-1 NA TGCGCCAGCAGATTAAGGGGAGACAATGAGCAGTTCTTC CASRLRGDNEQFF
TRBJ2-4 few TRBV6-6 NA TGTGCCAGCGAAATGGGGGAAACAAACATTCAGTACTTC CASEMGETNIQYF
TRBJ2-1 few TRBV7-9 NA TGTGCCAGCAGCTTAGATGACAGCTTGTGGAATGAGCAGTTCTTC CASSLDDSLWNEQFF
TRBJ2-2 NA TRBV6-2/TRBV6-3 NA TGTGCCAGCACCTTAGCCGGGGCAGACTACACCGGGGAGCTGTTTTTT CASTLAGADYTGELFF
TRBJ1-2 few TRBV6-5 NA TGTGCCAGCAGTTACTCGGCGCAATATGGCTACACCTTC CASSYSAQYGYTF
TRBJ2-7 NA TRBV7-3 NA TGTGCCAGCAGCGTAAGCCGTGACTCCACCCTCGAGCAGTACTTC CASSVSRDSTLEQYF
TRBJ1-5 NA TRBV12-3/TRBV12-4 NA TGTGCCAGCAGTAGGGGGGCCCAGCCCCAGCATTTT CASSRGAQPQHF
TRBJ2-1 NA TRBV13 NA TGTGCCAGCAGCTTGGCTAGTATAGGCGATGAGCAGTTCTTC CASSLASIGDEQFF
TRBJ2-7 few TRBV5-1 TRBD2 TGCGCCAGCAGCCCGTCAAATCCGGGAAGCGGGGTCAACGAGCAGTACTTC CASSPSNPGSGVNEQYF
TRBJ2-1 few TRBV7-9 TRBD2 TGTGCCAGCAGCATCCCGGGACTAGCGGGAGGGAGCTCCTACAATGAGCAGTTCTTC CASSIPGLAGGSSYNEQFF
TRBJ2-3 few TRBV7-8 TRBD1 TGTGCCAGCAGCCGGGACAGATCCACTAGCACAGATACGCAGTATTTT CASSRDRSTSTDTQYF
TRBJ2-7 few TRBV7-2 TRBD2 TGTGCCAGCGGTAGAGCGGGAGGGCCTTTAGAGCAGTACTTC CASGRAGGPLEQYF
TRBJ2-3 many TRBV7-3 TRBD2 TGTGCCAGCAGCTTAAGCGGGGGATTCGGGGGAGATACGCAGTATTTT CASSLSGGFGGDTQYF
TRBJ1-1 NA TRBV29-1 NA TGCAAGGAGTGGGACCTTGAAGCTTTCTTT CKEWDLEAFF
TRBJ2-5 few TRBV11-2 TRBD1 TGTGCCAGCAGCTTAGGGTTCGGACAGGCTCCAGAAGAGGATAGGACCCAGTACTTC CASSLGFGQAPEEDRTQYF
TRBJ2-5 many TRBV29-1 NA TGCAGCGTCTACGGGACACAAGAGACCCAGTACTTC CSVYGTQETQYF
TRBJ2-1 NA TRBV30 TRBD2 TGTGCCTGGAGTCAAGGACTAGCGGGAACCGATGAGCAGTTCTTC CAWSQGLAGTDEQFF
TRBJ1-1 NA TRBV19 NA TGTGCCAGTAGTGTTGGGGGGTCCCCTGAAGCTTTCTTT CASSVGGSPEAFF
TRBJ2-1 NA TRBV6-5 TRBD2 TGTGCCAGCAGTTACCGAGCGGGGGGGCGGAGTGAGCAGTTCTTC CASSYRAGGRSEQFF
TRBJ1-5 NA TRBV20-1 NA TGCAGTGCTCTGACAGATAGCAATCAGCCCCAGCATTTT CSALTDSNQPQHF
TRBJ2-2 NA TRBV7-9 TRBD2 TGTGCCAGCAGCCAACTAGCGACCGGGGAGCTGTTTTTT CASSQLATGELFF
TRBJ2-3 NA TRBV9 TRBD2 TGTGCCAGCAGCGTAGGCACAGGGACTAGCGGGGGGCGGTGGGGCACAGATACGCAGTATTTT CASSVGTGTSGGRWGTDTQYF
TRBJ2-7 NA TRBV9 TRBD2 TGTGCCAGCAGCGTTAGCGGGCCAGACGAGCAGTACTTC CASSVSGPDEQYF
TRBJ2-6 once TRBV7-9 NA TGTGCCAGCAGCTTAGACAGGTCCTCTGGGGCCAACGTCCTGACTTTC CASSLDRSSGANVLTF
TRBJ1-2 few TRBV29-1 NA TGCAGCGTTGAACCCGGGACTTCCCTGGATGGCTACACCTTC CSVEPGTSLDGYTF
TRBJ1-1 NA TRBV5-6 NA TGTGCCAGCAGCCGCTTCAACACTGAAGCTTTCTTT CASSRFNTEAFF
TRBJ2-1 many TRBV7-8 TRBD2 TGTGCCAGCAGCTTGGACGAACTAGCGGTCGAAGATTTCAATGAGCAGTTCTTC CASSLDELAVEDFNEQFF
TRBJ2-2 NA TRBV7-9 NA TGTGCCAGCAGCTCCCCTCGGGCCGGCGGGGAGCTGATTTTT CASSSPRAGGELIF
TRBJ2-4 few TRBV1 NA TGCACCAGCAGCCAAGATTTTGGGGGACTAGCCAAAAACATTCAGTACTTC CTSSQDFGGLAKNIQYF
TRBJ2-2 many TRBV20-1 NA TGCAGTGCTGCCCCCCTTCGAAACACCGGGGAGCTGTTTTTT CSAAPLRNTGELFF
TRBJ1-1 NA TRBV20-1 NA TGCAGTGCTAGCCCCTCGGCCACCACGGGCGGCACTGAAGCTTTCTTT CSASPSATTGGTEAFF
TRBJ2-3 NA TRBV12-3/TRBV12-4 TRBD2 TGTGCCAGCAGTGCCACTAGCGGGGGGGCCGGGGATACGCAGTATTTT CASSATSGGAGDTQYF
TRBJ2-1 NA TRBV20-1 NA TGCAGTGCTAGACTTTCTAGGTACAATGAGCAGTTCTTC CSARLSRYNEQFF
TRBJ2-4 few TRBV25-1 NA TGTGCCAGCAGTGGTCGGGATTCCGAAGGAGAGTTCGGTAACATTCAGTACTTC CASSGRDSEGEFGNIQYF
TRBJ2-1 few TRBV3-1 TRBD2 TGTGCCAGCAGCCATTCTAGCGGGGTTTACAATGAGCAGTTCTTC CASSHSSGVYNEQFF